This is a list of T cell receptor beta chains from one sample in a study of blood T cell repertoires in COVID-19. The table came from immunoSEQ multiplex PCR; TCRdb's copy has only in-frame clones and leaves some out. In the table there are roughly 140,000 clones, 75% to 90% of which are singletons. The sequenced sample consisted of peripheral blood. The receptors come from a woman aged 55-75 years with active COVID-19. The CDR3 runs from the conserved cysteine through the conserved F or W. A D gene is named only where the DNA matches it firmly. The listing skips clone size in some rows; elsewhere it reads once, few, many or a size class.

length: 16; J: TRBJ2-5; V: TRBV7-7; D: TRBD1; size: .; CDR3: CASSLGQNLPQETQYF; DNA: TGTGCCAGCAGCTTGGGACAGAACTTACCCCAAGAGACCCAGTACTTC
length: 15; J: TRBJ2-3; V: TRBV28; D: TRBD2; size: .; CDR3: CASTPSGTAGDTQYF; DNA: TGTGCCAGCACCCCGAGCGGGACTGCGGGAGATACGCAGTATTTT
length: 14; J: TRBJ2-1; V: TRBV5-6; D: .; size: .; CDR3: CASSFDRPINEQFF; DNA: TGTGCCAGCAGCTTTGACAGGCCTATCAATGAGCAGTTCTTC
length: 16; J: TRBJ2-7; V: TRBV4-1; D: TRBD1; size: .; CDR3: CASSQPRTGRSYEQYF; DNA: TGCGCCAGCAGCCAACCTCGGACAGGGAGAAGCTACGAGCAGTACTTC
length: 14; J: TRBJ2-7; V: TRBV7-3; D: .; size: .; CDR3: CASSLGSRGSLQYF; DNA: TGTGCCAGCAGCTTAGGGAGTCGGGGTTCGTTGCAGTACTTC
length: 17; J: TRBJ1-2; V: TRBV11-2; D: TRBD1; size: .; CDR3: CASSSSGTGASTGGYTF; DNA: TGTGCCAGCAGTTCCTCGGGGACAGGGGCTTCTACGGGTGGCTACACCTTC
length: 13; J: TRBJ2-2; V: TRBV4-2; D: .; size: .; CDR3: CASSLGDTGELFF; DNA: TGTGCCAGCAGCCTCGGGGACACCGGGGAGCTGTTTTTT
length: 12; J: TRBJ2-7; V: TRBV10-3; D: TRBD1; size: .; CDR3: CAIRDRGNEQYF; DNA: TGTGCCATTCGGGACAGGGGGAACGAGCAGTACTTC
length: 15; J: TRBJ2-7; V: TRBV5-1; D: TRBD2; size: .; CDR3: CASSQTSGRNYEQYF; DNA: TGCGCCAGCAGCCAAACTAGCGGGAGGAATTACGAGCAGTACTTC
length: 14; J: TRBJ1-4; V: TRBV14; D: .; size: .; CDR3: CASSQGTGVEKLFF; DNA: TGTGCCAGCAGCCAAGGCACGGGGGTTGAAAAACTGTTTTTT
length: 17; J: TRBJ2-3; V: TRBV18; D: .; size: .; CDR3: CASSPPMGGGHTDTQYF; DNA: TGTGCCAGCTCACCACCGATGGGGGGAGGACACACAGATACGCAGTATTTT
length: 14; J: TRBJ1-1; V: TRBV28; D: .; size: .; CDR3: CASSFGGRYTEAFF; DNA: TGTGCCAGCAGTTTTGGGGGCCGTTACACTGAAGCTTTCTTT
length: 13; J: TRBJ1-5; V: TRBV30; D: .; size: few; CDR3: CAWSSQGRGHQHF; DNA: TGTGCCTGGAGTTCCCAGGGAAGGGGCCACCAGCATTTT
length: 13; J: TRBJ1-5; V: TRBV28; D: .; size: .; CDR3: CASSPPRGQPQHF; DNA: TGTGCCAGCAGTCCGCCGAGGGGGCAGCCCCAGCATTTT
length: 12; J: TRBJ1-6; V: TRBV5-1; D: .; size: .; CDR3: CASRLDNSPLHF; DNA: TGCGCCAGCAGACTAGACAATTCACCCCTCCACTTT
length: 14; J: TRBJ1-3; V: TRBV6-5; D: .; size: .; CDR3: CASIISSSGNTIYF; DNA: TGTGCCAGCATAATTTCTAGCTCTGGAAACACCATATATTTT
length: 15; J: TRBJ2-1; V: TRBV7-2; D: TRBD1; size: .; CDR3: CASSSTGVAYNEQFF; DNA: TGTGCCAGCAGCTCTACAGGGGTTGCCTACAATGAGCAGTTCTTC
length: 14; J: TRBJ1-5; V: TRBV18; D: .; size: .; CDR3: CASSLRGGEQPQHF; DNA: TGTGCCAGCTCACTAAGGGGGGGCGAACAGCCCCAGCATTTT
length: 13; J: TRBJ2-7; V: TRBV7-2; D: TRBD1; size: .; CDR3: CASSTTTGTEQYF; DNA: TGTGCCAGCAGCACTACGACAGGGACCGAGCAGTACTTC
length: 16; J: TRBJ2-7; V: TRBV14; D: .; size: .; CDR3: CASSQTGRGTLYEQYF; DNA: TGTGCCAGCAGCCAGACCGGAAGGGGGACGCTCTACGAGCAGTACTTC
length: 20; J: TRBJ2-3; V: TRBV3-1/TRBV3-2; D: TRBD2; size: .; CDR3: CASSQESSNLLAGVADTQYF; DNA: TGTGCCAGCAGCCAAGAGTCCTCAAACCTCCTCGCGGGAGTAGCAGATACGCAGTATTTT
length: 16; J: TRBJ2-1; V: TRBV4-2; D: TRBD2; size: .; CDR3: CASSQEPLAENNEQFF; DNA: TGTGCCAGCAGCCAAGAACCACTAGCGGAAAACAATGAGCAGTTCTTC
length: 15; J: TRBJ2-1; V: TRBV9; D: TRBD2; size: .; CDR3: CASSGTSGTYNEQFF; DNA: TGTGCCAGCAGCGGTACTAGCGGTACCTACAATGAGCAGTTCTTC
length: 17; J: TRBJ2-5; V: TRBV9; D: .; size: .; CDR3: CASSVGGLEGVWETQYF; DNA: TGTGCCAGCAGCGTAGGGGGGTTGGAGGGCGTCTGGGAGACCCAGTACTTC
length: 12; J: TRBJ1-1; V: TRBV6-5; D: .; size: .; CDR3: CASSYTGAEAFF; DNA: TGTGCCAGCAGCTATACGGGAGCTGAAGCTTTCTTT
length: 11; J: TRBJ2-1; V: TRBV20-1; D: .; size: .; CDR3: CSARDRVLQFF; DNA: TGCAGTGCTAGAGATCGGGTACTTCAGTTCTTC
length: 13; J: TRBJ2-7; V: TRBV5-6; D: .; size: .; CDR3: CASSWGGADEQYF; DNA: TGTGCCAGCAGCTGGGGGGGGGCGGACGAGCAGTACTTC
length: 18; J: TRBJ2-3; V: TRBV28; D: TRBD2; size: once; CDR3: CASSFSGLAGGDTDTQYF; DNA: TGTGCCAGCAGTTTTTCGGGACTAGCGGGAGGGGACACAGATACGCAGTATTTT
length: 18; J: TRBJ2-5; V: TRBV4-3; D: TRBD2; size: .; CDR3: CASSQEISGRWVQETQYF; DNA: TGCGCCAGCAGCCAAGAAATTAGCGGGAGATGGGTGCAAGAGACCCAGTACTTC
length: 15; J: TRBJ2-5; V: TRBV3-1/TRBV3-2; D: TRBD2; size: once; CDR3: CASSLLGTGGETQYF; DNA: TGTGCCAGCAGCCTACTCGGAACGGGGGGGGAGACCCAGTACTTC
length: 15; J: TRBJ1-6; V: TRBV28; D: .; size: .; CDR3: CASRGPGGVNSPLHF; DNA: TGTGCCAGCAGGGGCCCGGGGGGGGTTAATTCACCCCTCCACTTT
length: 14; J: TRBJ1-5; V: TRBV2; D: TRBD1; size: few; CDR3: CASSSDRAPQPQHF; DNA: TGTGCCAGCAGTTCTGACAGGGCCCCTCAGCCCCAGCATTTT
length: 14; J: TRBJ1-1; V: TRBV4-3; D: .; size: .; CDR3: CASSQGVGGTEAFF; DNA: TGCGCCAGCAGCCAAGGGGTAGGAGGCACTGAAGCTTTCTTT
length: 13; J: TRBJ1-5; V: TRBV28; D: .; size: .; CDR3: CASSLTPGQPQHF; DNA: TGTGCCAGCAGTCTCACTCCTGGTCAGCCCCAGCATTTT
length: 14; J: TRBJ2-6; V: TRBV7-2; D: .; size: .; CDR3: CASSSSSGANVLTF; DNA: TGTGCCAGCAGCTCTAGCTCTGGGGCCAACGTCCTGACTTTC
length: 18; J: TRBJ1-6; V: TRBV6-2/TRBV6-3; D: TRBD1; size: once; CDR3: CASSYSPSRTGGNSPLHF; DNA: TGTGCCAGCAGTTACTCCCCCTCGAGGACAGGGGGTAATTCACCCCTCCACTTT
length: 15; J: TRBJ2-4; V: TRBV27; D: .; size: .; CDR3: CASANYRGAKNIQYF; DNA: TGTGCCAGCGCTAATTACCGGGGAGCCAAAAACATTCAGTACTTC
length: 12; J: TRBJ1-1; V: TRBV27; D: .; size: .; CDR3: CASSSPGTEAFF; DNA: TGTGCCAGCAGTTCGCCCGGGACAGAAGCTTTCTTT
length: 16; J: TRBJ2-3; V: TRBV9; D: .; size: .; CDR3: CASSVGPGDGTDTQYF; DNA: TGTGCCAGCAGCGTAGGGCCGGGGGACGGCACAGATACGCAGTATTTT
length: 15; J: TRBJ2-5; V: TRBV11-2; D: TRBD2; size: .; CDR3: CASSLGGSGGETQYF; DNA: TGTGCCAGCAGCTTAGGAGGGTCGGGGGGAGAGACCCAGTACTTC
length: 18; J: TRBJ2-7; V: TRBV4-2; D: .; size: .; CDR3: CASSQESAGRGARNEQYF; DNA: TGTGCCAGCAGCCAAGAAAGTGCGGGGCGGGGCGCGAGGAACGAGCAGTACTTC
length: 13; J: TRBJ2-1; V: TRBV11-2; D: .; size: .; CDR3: CASSFGRGSEQFF; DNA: TGTGCCAGCAGCTTTGGTCGCGGAAGTGAGCAGTTCTTC
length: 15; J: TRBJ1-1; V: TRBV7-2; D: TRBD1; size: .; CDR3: CASSRRTGLNTEAFF; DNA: TGTGCCAGCAGCAGACGGACAGGACTGAACACTGAAGCTTTCTTT
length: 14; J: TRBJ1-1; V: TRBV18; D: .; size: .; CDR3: CASSPAAKNTEAFF; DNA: TGTGCCAGCTCACCAGCGGCAAAGAACACTGAAGCTTTCTTT
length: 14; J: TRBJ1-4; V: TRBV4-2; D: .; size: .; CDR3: CASSQVDGDEKLFF; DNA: TGTGCCAGCAGCCAGGTAGACGGGGATGAAAAACTGTTTTTT
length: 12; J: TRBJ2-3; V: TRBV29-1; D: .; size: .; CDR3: CSVNVGGDTQYF; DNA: TGCAGCGTTAACGTCGGCGGAGATACGCAGTATTTT
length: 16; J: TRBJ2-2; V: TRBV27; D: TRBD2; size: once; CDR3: CASNSRGTSVTGELFF; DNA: TGTGCCAGCAATTCCAGGGGGACTAGCGTGACCGGGGAGCTGTTTTTT
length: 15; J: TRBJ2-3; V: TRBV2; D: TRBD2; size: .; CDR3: CASRKLADPTDTQYF; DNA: TGTGCCAGCCGTAAGCTAGCGGACCCGACAGATACGCAGTATTTT
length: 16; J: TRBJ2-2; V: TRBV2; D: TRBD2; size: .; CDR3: CASSERRLAGGGELFF; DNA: TGTGCCAGCAGCGAAAGACGACTAGCGGGCGGCGGGGAGCTGTTTTTT